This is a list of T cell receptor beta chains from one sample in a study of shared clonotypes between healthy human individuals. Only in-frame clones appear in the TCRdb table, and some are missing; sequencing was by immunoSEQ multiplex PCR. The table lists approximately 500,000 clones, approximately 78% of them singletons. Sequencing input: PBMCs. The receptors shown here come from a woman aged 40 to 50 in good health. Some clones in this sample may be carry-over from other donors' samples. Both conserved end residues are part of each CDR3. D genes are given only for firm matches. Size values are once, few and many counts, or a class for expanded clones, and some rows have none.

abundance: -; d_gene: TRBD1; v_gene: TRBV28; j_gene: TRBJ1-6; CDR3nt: TGTGCCAGCAGTCTGGACAGGGTAAATTCACCCCTCCACTTT; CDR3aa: CASSLDRVNSPLHF
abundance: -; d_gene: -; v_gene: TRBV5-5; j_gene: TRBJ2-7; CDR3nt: TGTGCCAGCAGCTTGGGGGCGGGGTTGGACTACGAGCAGTACTTC; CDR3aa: CASSLGAGLDYEQYF
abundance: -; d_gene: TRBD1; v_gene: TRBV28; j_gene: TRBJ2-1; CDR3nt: TGTGCCAGCAGCGTCCGGGACAGGGGTTCCGATGAGCAGTTCTTC; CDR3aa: CASSVRDRGSDEQFF
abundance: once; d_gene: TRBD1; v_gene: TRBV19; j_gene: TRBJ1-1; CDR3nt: TGTGCCAGTAGTTCACGACCCGGGACAGTGAACACTGAAGCTTTCTTT; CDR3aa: CASSSRPGTVNTEAFF
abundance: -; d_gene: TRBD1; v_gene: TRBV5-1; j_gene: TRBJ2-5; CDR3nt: TGCGCCAGCAGCTTGGCCGGAACAGGGGAAGAGACCCAGTACTTC; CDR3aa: CASSLAGTGEETQYF
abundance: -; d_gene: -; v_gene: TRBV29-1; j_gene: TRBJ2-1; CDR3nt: TGCAGCGTTGGGTGGGGGAGGCACAATGAGCAGTTCTTC; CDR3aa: CSVGWGRHNEQFF
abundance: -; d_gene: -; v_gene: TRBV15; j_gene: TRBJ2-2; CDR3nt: TGTGCCACCAGCAGAGCCGTCCCCGGGGAGCTGTTTTTT; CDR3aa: CATSRAVPGELFF
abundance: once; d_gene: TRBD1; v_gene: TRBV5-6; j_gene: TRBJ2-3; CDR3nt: TGTGCCAGCAGCTCACCCGGGACAGGGATTACAGATACGCAGTATTTT; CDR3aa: CASSSPGTGITDTQYF
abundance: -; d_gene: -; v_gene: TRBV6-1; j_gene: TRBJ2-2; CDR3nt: TGTGCCAGCAGTGGGGACTTGCAATGGACGGATAAGAACACCGGGGAGCTGTTTTTT; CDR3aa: CASSGDLQWTDKNTGELFF
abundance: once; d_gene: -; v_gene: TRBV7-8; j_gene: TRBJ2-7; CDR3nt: TGTGCCAGCAGCTGGACTAAATCCTACGAGCAGTACTTC; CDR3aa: CASSWTKSYEQYF
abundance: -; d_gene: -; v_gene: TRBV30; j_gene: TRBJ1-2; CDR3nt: TGTGCCTGGAGTCTGTATGGGCGATCAAGCAACTATGGCTACACCTTC; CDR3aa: CAWSLYGRSSNYGYTF
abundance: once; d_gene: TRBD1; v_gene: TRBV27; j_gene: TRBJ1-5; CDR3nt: TGTGCCAGCTCCAGGGGGGGGTATGATCAGCCCCAGCATTTT; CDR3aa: CASSRGGYDQPQHF
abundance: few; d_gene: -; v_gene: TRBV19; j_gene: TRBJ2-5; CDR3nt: TGTGCCAGTAGTATTAGGGGAGAGACCCAGTACTTC; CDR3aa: CASSIRGETQYF
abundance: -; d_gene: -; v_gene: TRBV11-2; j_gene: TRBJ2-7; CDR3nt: TGTGCCAGCAGCTTAACTTCGGGGATCTACGAGGGGCAGTACTTC; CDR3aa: CASSLTSGIYEGQYF
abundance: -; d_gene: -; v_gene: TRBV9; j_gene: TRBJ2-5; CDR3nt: TGTGCCAGCAGCTCAGGAGGCAGGCAAGAGACCCAGTACTTC; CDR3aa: CASSSGGRQETQYF